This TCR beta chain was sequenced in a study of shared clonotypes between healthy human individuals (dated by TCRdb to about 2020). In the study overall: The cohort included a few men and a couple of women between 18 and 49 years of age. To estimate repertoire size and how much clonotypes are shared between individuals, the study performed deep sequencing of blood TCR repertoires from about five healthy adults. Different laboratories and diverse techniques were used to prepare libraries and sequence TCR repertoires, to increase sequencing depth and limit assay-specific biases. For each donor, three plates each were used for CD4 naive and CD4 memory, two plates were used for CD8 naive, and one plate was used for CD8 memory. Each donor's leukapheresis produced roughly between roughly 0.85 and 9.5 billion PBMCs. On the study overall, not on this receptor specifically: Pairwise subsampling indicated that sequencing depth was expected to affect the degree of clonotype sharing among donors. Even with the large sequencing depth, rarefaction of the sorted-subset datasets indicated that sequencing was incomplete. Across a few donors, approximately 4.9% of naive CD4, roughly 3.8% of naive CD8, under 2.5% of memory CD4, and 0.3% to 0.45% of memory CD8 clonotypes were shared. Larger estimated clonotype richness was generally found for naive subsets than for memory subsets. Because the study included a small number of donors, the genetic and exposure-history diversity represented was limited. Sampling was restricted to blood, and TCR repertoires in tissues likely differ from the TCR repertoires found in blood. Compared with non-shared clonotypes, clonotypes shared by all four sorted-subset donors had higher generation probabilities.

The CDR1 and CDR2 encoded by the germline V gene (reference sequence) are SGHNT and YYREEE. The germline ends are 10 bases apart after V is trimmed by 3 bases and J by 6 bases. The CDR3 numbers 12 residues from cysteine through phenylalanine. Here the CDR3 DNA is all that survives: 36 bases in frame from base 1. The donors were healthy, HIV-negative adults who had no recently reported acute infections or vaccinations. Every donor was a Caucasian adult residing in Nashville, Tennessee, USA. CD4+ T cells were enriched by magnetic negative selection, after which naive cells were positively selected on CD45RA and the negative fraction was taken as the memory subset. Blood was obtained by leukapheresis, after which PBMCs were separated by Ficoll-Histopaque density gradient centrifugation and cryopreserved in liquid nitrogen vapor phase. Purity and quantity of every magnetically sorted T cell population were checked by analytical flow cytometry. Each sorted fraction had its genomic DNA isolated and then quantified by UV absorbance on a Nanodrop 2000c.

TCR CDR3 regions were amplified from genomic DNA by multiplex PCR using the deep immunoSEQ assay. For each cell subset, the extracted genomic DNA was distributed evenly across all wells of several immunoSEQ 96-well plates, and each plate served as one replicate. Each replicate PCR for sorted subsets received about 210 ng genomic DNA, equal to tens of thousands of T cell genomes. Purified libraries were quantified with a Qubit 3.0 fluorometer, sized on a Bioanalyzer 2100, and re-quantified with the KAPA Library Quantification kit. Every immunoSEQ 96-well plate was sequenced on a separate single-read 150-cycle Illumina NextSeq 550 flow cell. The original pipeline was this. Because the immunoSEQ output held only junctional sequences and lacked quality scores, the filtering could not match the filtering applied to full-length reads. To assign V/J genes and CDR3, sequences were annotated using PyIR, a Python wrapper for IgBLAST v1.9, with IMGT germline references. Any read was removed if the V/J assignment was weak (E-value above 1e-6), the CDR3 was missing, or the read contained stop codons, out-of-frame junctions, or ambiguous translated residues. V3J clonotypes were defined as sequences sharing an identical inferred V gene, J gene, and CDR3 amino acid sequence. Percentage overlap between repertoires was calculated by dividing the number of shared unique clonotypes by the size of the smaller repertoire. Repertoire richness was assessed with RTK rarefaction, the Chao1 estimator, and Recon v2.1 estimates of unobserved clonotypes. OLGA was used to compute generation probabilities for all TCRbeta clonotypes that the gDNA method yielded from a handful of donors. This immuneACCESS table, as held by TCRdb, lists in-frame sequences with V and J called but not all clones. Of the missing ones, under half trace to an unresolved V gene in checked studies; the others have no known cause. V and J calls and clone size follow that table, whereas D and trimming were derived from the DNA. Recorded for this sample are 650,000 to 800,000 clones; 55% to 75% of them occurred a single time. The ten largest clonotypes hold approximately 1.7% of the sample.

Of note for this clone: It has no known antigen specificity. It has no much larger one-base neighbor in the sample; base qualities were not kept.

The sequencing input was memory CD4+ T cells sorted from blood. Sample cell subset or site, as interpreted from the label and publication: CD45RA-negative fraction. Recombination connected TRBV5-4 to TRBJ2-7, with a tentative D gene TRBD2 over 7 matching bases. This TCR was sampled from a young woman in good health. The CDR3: CASSWRGGEQYF. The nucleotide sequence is TGTGCCAGCAGCTGGAGGGGGGGCGAGCAGTACTTC.